Below, 12 T cell receptor beta chains from the same sample are listed, as sequenced in a study of cytomegalovirus exposure and HLA in healthy donors. PCR employed 60 Vbeta and 13 Jbeta primers. Measured with immunoSEQ multiplex PCR; TCRdb has only the in-frame clones, and not every one. The sample yields 130,000 or so clones, around three quarters seen once. The sample consisted of PBMCs. These TCRs come from a man aged 25-40 years in good health and CMV-seronegative.

This clone has only a few counts. V is TRBV5-1 and J is TRBJ1-6; 7 bases fit TRBD1. Trimming cost V 0 bases and J 6 bases; bases outside gene matches: 3. There are 15 residues in the CDR3. Germline CDR1 SGHRS, CDR2 YFSETQ. This chain's CDR3 is CASSLGDRGNSPLHF. For the CDR3, the DNA is TGCGCCAGCAGCTTGGGGGACAGAGGTAATTCACCCCTCCACTTT.

This rearrangement joins TRBV7-8 to TRBJ1-6; the D gene is possibly TRBD1 (6 bases). Germline V gene sequence: CDR1 SGHVS, CDR2 FQNEAQ. Trimming pared 5 bases from V and 10 bases from J, leaving 21 bases between. This CDR3 region has 16 residues. The CDR3 DNA is TGTGCCAGCAGCCAACAGGGTCTCCAATTTATGTCACCCCTCCACTTT. Its protein is CASSQQGLQFMSPLHF.

This clone is a singleton in its sample. The CDR3 DNA reads TGTGCCAGCTCACCACCGGGGGACAGGGACTACAATGAGCAGTTCTTC. This codes for CASSPPGDRDYNEQFF. The V call is TRBV18, the J call TRBJ2-1; TRBD1 aligns across 9 bases. This CDR3 has 16 residues. V gave up 0 bases and J gave up 3 bases; unmatched junction bases: 3. Germline V lookup: CDR1 KGHSH, CDR2 LQKENI.

V and J are TRBV7-6 and TRBJ1-3, with 8 bases matching TRBD1. CDR1 SGHVS and CDR2 FNYEAQ come from the germline V gene. CDR3 length: 17 residues. Trimming cost V 5 bases and J 0 bases; bases outside gene matches: 9. In DNA form, the CDR3 reads TGTGCCAGCAGCAAAAACAGGGGGTTCGGCTCTGGAAACACCATATATTTT. Encoded protein: CASSKNRGFGSGNTIYF.

The chain couples TRBV5-1 to TRBJ1-5; possible D gene TRBD1, 6 bases. The CDR3 contains 14 residues. Germline V gene sequence: CDR1 SGHRS, CDR2 YFSETQ. Trimming removed 2 bases from V and 7 bases from J, with 13 bases in between. The CDR3 sequence is CASSLQGAGQPQHF. The CDR3 region has the DNA TGCGCCAGCAGCTTACAGGGAGCGGGGCAGCCCCAGCATTTT.

The chain recombines TRBV4-3 with TRBJ2-6; 10 bases fit TRBD2. Germline CDR1 and CDR2: LGHNA and YSLEER. J lost 2 bases, V lost 0 bases, and 4 bases had no gene match. This CDR3 is built from 18 residues. This CDR3 reads CASSQEPAGGPGANVLTF. CDR3 nucleotide sequence: TGCGCCAGCAGCCAAGAGCCAGCGGGGGGGCCTGGGGCCAACGTCCTGACTTTC.

About this clone: A read error may account for a junction end that differs from germline. V is TRBV29-1 and J is TRBJ2-2; D possibly corresponds to TRBD1 (7 bases). This CDR3 is 13 amino acids long. Germline V gene lookup returns CDR1 SQVTM and CDR2 ANQGSEA. The DNA for the CDR3 is TGCAGCGTGGACAGGACGAACACCGGGGGGCTGTTTTTT. Its protein product is CSVDRTNTGGLFF.

This clone was seen a handful of times. This chain joins TRBV4-1 and TRBJ2-3, with D perhaps TRBD2 (5 bases). V gave up 1 base and J gave up 1 base, with 15 bases separating them. The CDR3 loop spans 17 amino acids. Germline CDR1 and CDR2: MGHRA and YSYEKL. The CDR3 reads CASSQGARAGGTDTQYF. CDR3 bases: TGCGCCAGCAGCCAAGGGGCGAGGGCGGGTGGCACAGATACGCAGTATTTT.

The V call is TRBV6-1, the J call TRBJ1-5, with D hard to call. The CDR3 loop spans 13 amino acids. Germline V gives CDR1 MNHNS, CDR2 SASEGT. V gave up 3 bases and J gave up 3 bases, with 6 bases separating them. CDR3 loop: CASSDRNNQPQHF. For the CDR3, the DNA is TGTGCCAGCAGTGACAGAAACAATCAGCCCCAGCATTTT.

J is TRBJ1-2 and V is TRBV7-9; TRBD1 might be the D (5 bases). Trimming left V 2 bases short and J 8 bases short, with 6 bases between. The CDR3 contains 11 residues. Germline values: CDR1 SEHNR, CDR2 FQNEAQ (reference sequence). CDR3 nucleotides: TGTGCCAGCAGCTTAAGGGGAGGCTACACCTTC. It encodes CASSLRGGYTF.

The rearrangement uses TRBV5-1 and TRBJ2-2, with D possibly TRBD1 on 5 matching bases. The CDR3 is 16 residues long. Trimming removed 3 bases from V and 0 bases from J, with 12 bases in between. Per germline, CDR1 SGHRS and CDR2 YFSETQ. CDR3 coding DNA: TGCGCCAGCAGCTCCCAGGGTATTCCGAACACCGGGGAGCTGTTTTTT. Translated, it gives CASSSQGIPNTGELFF.

The CDR3 is CASSSLTGGGNQPQHF. CDR3 nucleotides: TGTGCCAGCAGTTCGCTTACCGGGGGGGGCAATCAGCCCCAGCATTTT. The chain is built from TRBV28 and TRBJ1-5, with D maybe TRBD1 (5 bases). V shed 4 bases and J shed 2 bases, with 15 bases lying between them. Per germline, CDR1 MDHEN and CDR2 SYDVKM. The CDR3 sequence is 16 residues long.